The text below deals with one T cell receptor beta chain. This sample is drawn from a study of blood T cell repertoires in COVID-19. Study background: T cells, B-cell-depleted T cells, or PBMCs provided the cDNA or gDNA that served as material.

The method was immunoSEQ multiplex PCR; TCRdb's version includes in-frame clones alone and lacks a portion of them. This sample has 95,000 to 110,000 clones, with 91% found just once. Deletions cut 2 bases from V and 0 bases from J, with 7 bases between. CDR1 and CDR2 (germline): LGHNA, YSLEER. CDR3 length equals 14 residues. The sequence derives from a human donor in a cohort sampled during active COVID-19. The rearrangement links TRBV4-3 to TRBJ1-1, with D unresolved. Input material: peripheral blood. CDR3 region: CASSQKSMNTEAFF. For the CDR3, the DNA is TGCGCCAGCAGCCAAAAGTCTATGAACACTGAAGCTTTCTTT.